The clone carrying this T cell receptor beta chain was seen only a few times. Methods used by the authors: Researchers report that nucleated cell counts were estimated from reference gene primer amplification. Data came from immunoSEQ multiplex PCR; TCRdb stores just in-frame clones and leaves some out. V, J and clone size are taken as reported in that table, and D and trimming were inferred from the DNA itself. The repertoire includes some 300,000 clones, nearly 90% of them detected once, and around 1% sits in the top ten. The data belong to a study of blood T cell repertoires in COVID-19. In Seattle, patients joined the study during active infection and were tracked longitudinally. In germline, CDR1 is MNHEY, CDR2 SVGEGT. V gave up 0 bases and J gave up 4 bases, with 12 bases separating them. The CDR3 runs to 15 residues.

This clonotype was obtained from a woman aged 40 to 50 with COVID-19, enrolled during active disease. This chain connects TRBV6-2 or TRBV6-3 to TRBJ1-2, with a possible D match to TRBD1 (6 bases). The sample consisted of peripheral blood. CDR3 nucleotides: TGTGCCAGCAGTTACTCGGCAGGGGACGTCTATGGCTACACCTTC. It translates to CASSYSAGDVYGYTF.